This TCR beta chain was identified during a study of blood T cell repertoires in COVID-19. Study overall: T cells, B-cell-depleted T cells, or PBMCs provided the cDNA or gDNA that served as material.

Per the original data handling: For nucleated cells, counts were estimated from reference gene primer amplification. The data were produced by immunoSEQ multiplex PCR, yet TCRdb's version contains in-frame clones alone and is incomplete. V, J and clone size were drawn from that table, and D and trimming were deduced from the DNA. This table has some 160,000 clones, roughly 78% appearing once. CDR1 is SQVTM, CDR2 ANQGSEA, per germline. J gave up 9 bases and V 4 bases, and 12 bases lay outside the gene matches. CDR3 length: 16 residues. This TCR was recovered from a man between 65 and 85 years old with active or convalescent COVID-19. The chain uses TRBV29-1 and TRBJ2-1; 13 bases map to TRBD2. Sequencing was done on a sample of peripheral blood. The CDR3 loop reads CSVGTSGSWGIAEQFF. In DNA form, the CDR3 reads TGCAGCGTTGGGACTAGCGGGAGTTGGGGAATAGCTGAGCAGTTCTTC.